The rows below give T cell receptor beta chains drawn from one sample of a study of blood T cell repertoires in COVID-19. Sequencing used immunoSEQ multiplex PCR; TCRdb keeps in-frame clones, though not all of them. The table lists tens of thousands of clones, 70% to 90% of them singletons. The sequenced sample consisted of peripheral blood. The receptors originated from a woman aged 80 or over with COVID-19, enrolled during active disease. The CDR3 runs from the conserved cysteine through the conserved F or W. The D gene is left open where the match is weak. Expanded clones get a size class; other rows say once, few or many, or leave the size out.

V: TRBV18
size: NA
J: TRBJ1-2
D: NA
DNA: TGTGCCAGCTCACCAGGTTACTCAACCCGATCACCATATGGCTACACCTTC
CDR3: CASSPGYSTRSPYGYTF

V: TRBV18
size: NA
J: TRBJ1-2
D: NA
DNA: TGTGCCAGCTCACCACCGAACGGTGGCTATGGCTACACCTTC
CDR3: CASSPPNGGYGYTF

V: TRBV12-3/TRBV12-4
size: NA
J: TRBJ2-5
D: NA
DNA: TGTGCCAGCAGACCAGGGGGGGAGACCCAGTACTTC
CDR3: CASRPGGETQYF

V: TRBV27
size: NA
J: TRBJ1-1
D: TRBD1
DNA: TGTGCCAGCAGTTGGACAGGGGGCTTCATGAACACTGAAGCTTTCTTT
CDR3: CASSWTGGFMNTEAFF

V: TRBV5-1
size: NA
J: TRBJ2-5
D: NA
DNA: TGCGCCAGCAGCTTGGGTCCTGGCGGGGCGACACAAGAGACCCAGTACTTC
CDR3: CASSLGPGGATQETQYF

V: TRBV12-1
size: once
J: TRBJ2-1
D: NA
DNA: TGTGCCAGCAGCTTTAGGGCTCGATGGAGGGTCTACAATGAGCAGTTCTTC
CDR3: CASSFRARWRVYNEQFF

V: TRBV28
size: NA
J: TRBJ1-3
D: TRBD1
DNA: TGTGCCAGCACCCTGGACAGGGAGTATAGAAACACCATATATTTT
CDR3: CASTLDREYRNTIYF

V: TRBV6-5
size: NA
J: TRBJ1-4
D: TRBD1
DNA: TGTGCCAGCAGGGGCGACAGGGTCGGCGAAAAACTGTTTTTT
CDR3: CASRGDRVGEKLFF

V: TRBV6-1
size: NA
J: TRBJ2-4
D: NA
DNA: TGTGCCAGCAGTGACAGGGTGCAGAACATTCAGTACTTC
CDR3: CASSDRVQNIQYF

V: TRBV19
size: NA
J: TRBJ2-3
D: TRBD2
DNA: TGTGCCAGTAGTATAGGGGCTAGCGGGGGGGCAGATACGCAGTATTTT
CDR3: CASSIGASGGADTQYF

V: TRBV6-2/TRBV6-3
size: NA
J: TRBJ2-7
D: TRBD2
DNA: TGTGCCAGCAGCCCGGGCAGCGGGAGGGGGACCTACGAGCAGTACTTC
CDR3: CASSPGSGRGTYEQYF

V: TRBV7-2
size: NA
J: TRBJ2-5
D: TRBD2
DNA: TGTGCCAGCAGCCCTCAGCGGGGGGGCGGAGAGACCCAGTACTTC
CDR3: CASSPQRGGGETQYF

V: TRBV2
size: NA
J: TRBJ1-1
D: NA
DNA: TGTGCCAGCACCGAGCAGGGCATGAACACTGAAGCTTTCTTT
CDR3: CASTEQGMNTEAFF

V: TRBV5-1
size: once
J: TRBJ2-5
D: TRBD2
DNA: TGCGCCAGCAGCTTGGCCATGCTAGCGGACAAAGAGACCCAGTACTTC
CDR3: CASSLAMLADKETQYF

V: TRBV19
size: NA
J: TRBJ2-1
D: TRBD2
DNA: TGTGCCAGTAGTACCTCCGGGACTAGCCCACACAATGAGCAGTTCTTC
CDR3: CASSTSGTSPHNEQFF

V: TRBV27
size: NA
J: TRBJ1-2
D: NA
DNA: TGTGCCAGCAAGACTAGGACCGATGCTAACTATGGCTACACCTTC
CDR3: CASKTRTDANYGYTF

V: TRBV7-2
size: few
J: TRBJ2-1
D: NA
DNA: TGTGCCAGCAGCTTAGTTGTGCAGCGTGAGCAGTTCTTC
CDR3: CASSLVVQREQFF

V: TRBV19
size: NA
J: TRBJ2-3
D: TRBD1
DNA: TGTGCCTCTACTAAGGGGGCAGAAGACACAGATACGCAGTATTTT
CDR3: CASTKGAEDTDTQYF

V: TRBV27
size: NA
J: TRBJ1-5
D: NA
DNA: TGTGCCAGCAGTCCCCAAAGAGGGGGGGAGGATCAGCCCCAGCATTTT
CDR3: CASSPQRGGEDQPQHF

V: TRBV19
size: once
J: TRBJ1-5
D: NA
DNA: TGTGCCAGCCGGGACAACATGATGCCCCAGCATTTT
CDR3: CASRDNMMPQHF

V: TRBV30
size: NA
J: TRBJ2-5
D: TRBD2
DNA: TGTGCCTGGAGTGCGAGCGGGGGGATCCAAGAGACCCAGTACTTC
CDR3: CAWSASGGIQETQYF

V: TRBV7-3
size: once
J: TRBJ2-2
D: TRBD1
DNA: TGTGCCAGCAGCCCCGGGACAGGGGACACCGGGGAGCTGTTTTTT
CDR3: CASSPGTGDTGELFF

V: TRBV9
size: few
J: TRBJ2-2
D: NA
DNA: TGTGCCAGCAGCGTAGCTAGGACTCGAACGAACACCGGGGAGCTGTTTTTT
CDR3: CASSVARTRTNTGELFF

V: TRBV5-4
size: NA
J: TRBJ1-3
D: TRBD1
DNA: TGTGCCAGCAGCTTGACGCTGACAGGGAGTGGAAACACCATATATTTT
CDR3: CASSLTLTGSGNTIYF